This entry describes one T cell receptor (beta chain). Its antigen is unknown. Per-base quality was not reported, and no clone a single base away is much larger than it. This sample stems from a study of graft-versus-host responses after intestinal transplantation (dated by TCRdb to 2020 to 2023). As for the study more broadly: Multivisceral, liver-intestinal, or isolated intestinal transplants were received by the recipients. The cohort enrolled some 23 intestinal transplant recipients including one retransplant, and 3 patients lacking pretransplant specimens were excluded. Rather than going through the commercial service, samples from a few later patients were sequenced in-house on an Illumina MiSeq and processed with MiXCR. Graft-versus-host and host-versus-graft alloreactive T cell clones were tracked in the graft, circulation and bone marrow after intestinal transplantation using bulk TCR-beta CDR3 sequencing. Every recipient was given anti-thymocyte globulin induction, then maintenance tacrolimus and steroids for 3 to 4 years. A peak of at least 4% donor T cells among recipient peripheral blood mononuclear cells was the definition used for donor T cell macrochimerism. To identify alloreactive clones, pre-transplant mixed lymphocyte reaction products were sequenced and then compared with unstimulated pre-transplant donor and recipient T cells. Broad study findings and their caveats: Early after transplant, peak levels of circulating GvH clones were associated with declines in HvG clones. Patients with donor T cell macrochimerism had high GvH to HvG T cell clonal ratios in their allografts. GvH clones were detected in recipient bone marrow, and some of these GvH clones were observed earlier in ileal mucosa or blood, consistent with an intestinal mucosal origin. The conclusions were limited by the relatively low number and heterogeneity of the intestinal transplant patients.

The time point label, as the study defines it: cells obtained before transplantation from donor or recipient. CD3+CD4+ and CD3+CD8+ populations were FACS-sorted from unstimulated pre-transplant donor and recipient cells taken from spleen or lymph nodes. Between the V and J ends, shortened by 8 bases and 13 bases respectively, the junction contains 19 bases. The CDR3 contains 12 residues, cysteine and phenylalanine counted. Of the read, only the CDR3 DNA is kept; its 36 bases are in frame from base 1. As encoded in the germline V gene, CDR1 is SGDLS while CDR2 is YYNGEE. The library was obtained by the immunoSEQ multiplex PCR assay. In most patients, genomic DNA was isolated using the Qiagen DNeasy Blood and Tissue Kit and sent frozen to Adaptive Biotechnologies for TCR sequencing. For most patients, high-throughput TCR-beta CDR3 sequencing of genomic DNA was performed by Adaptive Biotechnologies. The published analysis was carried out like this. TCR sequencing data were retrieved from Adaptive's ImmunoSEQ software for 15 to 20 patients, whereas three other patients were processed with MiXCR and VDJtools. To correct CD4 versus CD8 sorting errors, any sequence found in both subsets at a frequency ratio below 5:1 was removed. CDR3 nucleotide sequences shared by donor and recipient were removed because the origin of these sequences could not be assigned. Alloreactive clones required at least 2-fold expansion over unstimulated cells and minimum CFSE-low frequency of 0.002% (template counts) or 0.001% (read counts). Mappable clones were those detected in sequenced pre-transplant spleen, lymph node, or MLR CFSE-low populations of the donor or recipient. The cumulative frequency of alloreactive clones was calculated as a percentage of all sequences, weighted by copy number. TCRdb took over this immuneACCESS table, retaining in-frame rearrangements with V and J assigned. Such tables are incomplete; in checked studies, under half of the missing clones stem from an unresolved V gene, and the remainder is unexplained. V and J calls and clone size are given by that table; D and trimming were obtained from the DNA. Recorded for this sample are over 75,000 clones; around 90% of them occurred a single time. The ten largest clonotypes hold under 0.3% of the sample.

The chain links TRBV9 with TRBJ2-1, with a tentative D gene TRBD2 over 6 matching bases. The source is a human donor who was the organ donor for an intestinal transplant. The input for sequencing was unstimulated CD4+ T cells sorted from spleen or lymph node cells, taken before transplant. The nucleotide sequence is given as TGTGCCAGGCCACTTAGGACTACCTCCCAGTTCTTC. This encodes CARPLRTTSQFF.